Each of the 5 T cell receptor beta chains below was sequenced from the same sample in a study of blood T cell repertoires in COVID-19. Assay used: immunoSEQ multiplex PCR; TCRdb lists only in-frame clones, some missing. Of tens of thousands of clones listed, about 86% were seen once; the top ten hold 44%. Sequenced input: peripheral blood. The receptors originated from a man of 80 years or more with acute or convalescent COVID-19.

V usage is TRBV6-5 and J usage is TRBJ2-1, with D unresolved. Germline lookup yields CDR1 MNHEY and CDR2 SVGAGI. V was clipped by 0 bases and J by 4 bases, with 7 bases between them. The CDR3 has 14 residues. The CDR3 DNA follows: TGTGCCAGCAGTTACTCGACCAGGTACAATGAGCAGTTCTTC. It encodes CASSYSTRYNEQFF.

V usage is TRBV15 and J usage is TRBJ2-6, with D maybe TRBD2 (5 bases). V gave up 1 base and J gave up 1 base, with 11 bases separating them. Germline V gene lookup returns CDR1 LNHNV and CDR2 YYDKDF (reference sequence). The CDR3 is 17 amino acids. CDR3 coding DNA: TGTGCCACCAGCAGAGGTGACCCGGGGTCTGGGGCCAACGTCCTGACTTTC. Its protein is CATSRGDPGSGANVLTF.

This chain joins TRBV29-1 and TRBJ2-3, with a possible D match to TRBD1 (6 bases). Between the trimmed V and J ends, which lost 7 bases and 3 bases, there was a span of 11 bases. The CDR3 loop spans 12 amino acids. CDR1 is SQVTM, CDR2 ANQGSEA, per germline. CDR3: CSAVGQTDTQYF. The CDR3 nucleotides are TGCAGCGCTGTTGGACAGACAGATACGCAGTATTTT.

This chain's CDR3 is CASSAQQFPDTQYF. CDR3 coding DNA: TGTGCCAGCAGCGCACAACAGTTCCCAGATACGCAGTATTTT. The rearrangement links TRBV7-3 to TRBJ2-3; D gene unclear. The CDR3 covers 14 residues. Per the germline V gene, CDR1 is SGHTA and CDR2 is FQGTGA. V dropped 5 bases and J dropped 4 bases, with 13 bases sitting between them.

This chain connects TRBV12-3 or TRBV12-4 to TRBJ1-1, with 8 positions matching TRBD1. The CDR3 extends over 13 amino acids. V lost 3 bases and J lost 10; bases outside the gene matches: 7. The CDR3 loop is CASSFLGQGIAFF. CDR3 coding DNA: TGTGCCAGCAGTTTCCTCGGACAGGGAATAGCTTTCTTT.